This is a list of T cell receptor beta chains from one sample in a study of radiation and T cells in renal cell carcinoma. TCRdb's table, derived via immunoSEQ multiplex PCR, lists solely in-frame clones and lacks some. The sample yields 130,000 to 150,000 clones, 88% seen once. Specimen: blood, collected from a patient whose treatment included radiotherapy and nephrectomy. The receptors derive from a woman between 50 and 59 years old with renal cell carcinoma. The CDR3 runs from the conserved cysteine through the conserved F or W. The D gene is left open where the match is weak. Clone sizes are given selectively: once, few, many, or a class where the clone is expanded.

D: NA; J: TRBJ1-1; V: TRBV7-2; size: few; DNA: TGTGCCAGCAGCTTTAGTGCAGGGAACGCTGAAGCTTTCTTT; CDR3: CASSFSAGNAEAFF
D: TRBD1; J: TRBJ2-5; V: TRBV18; size: NA; DNA: TGTGCCAGCACAACCCCGAGGGGGCGCGCGGAGACCCAGTACTTC; CDR3: CASTTPRGRAETQYF
D: TRBD2; J: TRBJ2-7; V: TRBV28; size: NA; DNA: TGTGCCAGCAGTAAGGCTAGCGGGGGCCAGGCAGCCGAGTACTTC; CDR3: CASSKASGGQAAEYF
D: NA; J: TRBJ2-7; V: TRBV14; size: NA; DNA: TGTGCCAGCAGTCACATGGTCGGCAGCAAATACGAGCAGTACTTC; CDR3: CASSHMVGSKYEQYF
D: TRBD1; J: TRBJ2-1; V: TRBV9; size: NA; DNA: TGTGCCAGCAGCGTCACCGGGACAGGGAACGATGAGCAGTTCTTC; CDR3: CASSVTGTGNDEQFF
D: TRBD1; J: TRBJ1-1; V: TRBV6-1; size: few; DNA: TGTGCCAGCAGTGACTTGGGGACAGAGAGGAACACTGAAGCTTTCTTT; CDR3: CASSDLGTERNTEAFF
D: NA; J: TRBJ2-1; V: TRBV7-9; size: once; DNA: TGTGCCACCCAGGACCGGGGAGTCGGCAATGAGCAGTTCTTC; CDR3: CATQDRGVGNEQFF
D: NA; J: TRBJ1-1; V: TRBV18; size: NA; DNA: TGTGCCAGCTCACCAAGACAGGTGAACACTGAAGCTTTCTTT; CDR3: CASSPRQVNTEAFF
D: NA; J: TRBJ2-1; V: TRBV7-2; size: NA; DNA: TGTGCCAGCAGCTTAGTGATGGATGAGCAGTTCTTC; CDR3: CASSLVMDEQFF
D: NA; J: TRBJ1-2; V: TRBV9; size: NA; DNA: TGTGCCAGCAGCCCCCCTCGGGGGGATCACTATGGCTACACCTTC; CDR3: CASSPPRGDHYGYTF